The clone carrying this TCR beta chain came up a few times. This specimen comes from a study of blood T cell repertoires in COVID-19. Looking at the study overall: Researchers got acute and convalescent COVID-19 samples from the United States, Italy and Spain.

Those enrolled, adults aged roughly 18 to 89 years, came from about two dozen US areas. Cohort assignment relied on participant-reported clinical history. How the authors handled the data: Reference gene primer amplification in the assay estimated nucleated cell counts. Using immunoSEQ multiplex PCR, the repertoire was profiled, and TCRdb retains in-frame clones only, with some absent. From that table come the V and J calls and clone size; the DNA was used to work out D and trimming. The sample includes under 70,000 clones, more than 70% of them seen just once. V lost 5 bases, J lost 1 base, and 3 bases stayed unmatched. The germline V gene encodes CDR1 MNHEY and CDR2 SMNVEV (reference sequence). This CDR3 comprises 14 residues.

The clonotype originates from a woman aged 40 to 50 who had recovered from COVID-19. The chain carries TRBV27 and TRBJ1-1; TRBD1 matches 8 bases. The sample was PBMCs or T cells enriched from blood (not recorded which). CDR3 sequence reads: CASSPGTGNTEAFF. The CDR3 DNA follows: TGTGCCAGCAGTCCCGGGACAGGGAACACTGAAGCTTTCTTT.